The clone carrying this T cell receptor (beta chain) has just a few counts. These data come from a study of T-cell memory formation after mild COVID-19. In TCRdb, the 5' RACE reads were re-called with MiXCR into one record per CDR3 protein. The sample shows around 470,000 distinct CDR3 sequences, roughly 20% of them seen only once. This CDR3 spans 14 amino acids. CDR1 DFQATT and CDR2 SNEGSKA come from the germline V gene (reference sequence). After removal of 4 bases from V and 10 bases from J, the junction contained 9 bases not matched to a gene. The receptor was derived from an adult woman who had mild COVID-19 (a few samples of this study predate the infection). Cell type and time point are not known. The chain recombines TRBV20-1 with TRBJ2-1; TRBD2 aligns across 11 bases. The sequenced sample was PBMCs or a T cell subset sorted from them (not recorded which). DNA for the CDR3: TGCAGTGCTAATAGCGGGGGGGCTTTCCGGGAGCAGTTCTTC. Its protein is CSANSGGAFREQFF.